This T cell receptor (beta chain) was captured in a study of regulatory T cells in long-lasting Graves disease. Indicated time point: newly diagnosed GD, antithyroid drugs for less than 3 months. Scientists built the TCR library using RNA that was extracted from PBMCs. Findings of the study overall: The study found TRBV28, TRBJ1-2 and TRBJ2-5 favored in persistent disease.

The CDR3 extends over 15 amino acids. The V segment lost 5 bases and the J segment 7 bases; nucleotides outside the gene matches: 8. Germline CDR1 is SEHNR and CDR2 is FQNEAQ (reference sequence). This clonotype was counted many times. The antigen is unknown. CDR3 regions were amplified by Arm-PCR using iRepertoire HTBI primers to build TCR beta libraries. Each CDR3 protein gets one entry after TCRdb re-called the multiplex PCR reads with MiXCR. The table lists hundreds of thousands of distinct CDR3 sequences, roughly 16% of them singletons. These data also featured in a second study, about T cells in Graves' hyperthyroidism and ophthalmopathy. As that report states: Diagnosis rested on symptoms, serum thyroxine and TRAb, thyroid ultrasound, and orbital computed tomography. Blood also showed most of the thyroid clonotypes that were expanded above 0.001.

The sequence derives from a woman aged 30 to 39 with Graves disease. This sample comprised peripheral blood mononuclear cells (PBMCs), obtained at new diagnosis, from a patient treated with antithyroid drugs. This chain connects TRBV7-9 to TRBJ2-2, with 9 bases identical to TRBD2. CDR3 sequence reads: CASSPRAGGSGELFF. CDR3 coding DNA: TGTGCCAGCAGCCCTCGTGCGGGAGGGAGCGGGGAGCTGTTTTTT.